The 32 T cell receptor beta chains listed next were all sequenced from one sample in a study of long-term antiretroviral therapy in people with HIV. Run at survey level, the immunoSEQ assay was version v3.0. Some clones are missing from TCRdb's copy, which holds only in-frame ones; the method was immunoSEQ multiplex PCR. Of some 28,000 clones listed, 85% to 95% are singletons. The sample consisted of unsorted PBMCs, taken 5.3 years after starting antiretroviral therapy. These receptors all stem from a middle-aged man with HIV.

The chain couples TRBV6-5 to TRBJ1-2; tentatively, D is TRBD1 (5 bases). The V end lost 4 bases, the J end lost 4 bases, and 13 bases lay between the germline ends. CDR3 length equals 14 residues. CDR1 is MNHEY and CDR2 is SVGAGI in the germline V gene. Here the CDR3 reads CASSLTRDPYGYTF. CDR3 DNA: TGTGCCAGCAGTTTGACCAGGGATCCCTATGGCTACACCTTC.

This rearrangement joins TRBV7-5 to TRBJ2-7; the table's D gene call, TRBD1, was not cross checked with the DNA. TRBV7-5 constitutes a pseudogene. The CDR3 has 14 amino acids. DNA for the CDR3: TGTGTCAGAAGCTGCGGGACAGGCTCCTACGAGCAGTACTTC. Translation gives CVRSCGTGSYEQYF.

This chain joins TRBV5-1 and TRBJ1-1; 7 nucleotides match TRBD1. Germline-derived CDR1 and CDR2 are SGHRS and YFSETQ. This CDR3 is 16 amino acids long. Trimming at V came to 4 bases and at J to 1 base, leaving 10 bases not matched to a gene. The CDR3 is CASSLRAGGSNTEAFF. CDR3 nucleotide sequence: TGCGCCAGCAGCCTTCGCGCAGGGGGGTCGAACACTGAAGCTTTCTTT.

The V gene is TRBV18, the J gene TRBJ1-2, with 8 bases identical to TRBD1. V lost 4 bases and J lost 3; bases outside the gene matches: 10. CDR1 KGHSH and CDR2 LQKENI come from the germline V gene. This CDR3 is 16 amino acids long. The CDR3 DNA sequence: TGTGCCAGCTCACGGGACATCGACAGGGGCCACTATGGCTACACCTTC. Translation: CASSRDIDRGHYGYTF.

The rearrangement uses TRBV25-1 and TRBJ2-3; D remains unclear. The germline CDR1 and CDR2 sequences are MGHDK and SYGVNS. V lost 1 base and J lost 1, with 3 bases in between. The CDR3 consists of 13 residues. CDR3 sequence (DNA): TGTGCCAGCAGTGAATCCGGCACAGATACGCAGTATTTT. Amino acid sequence: CASSESGTDTQYF. Using reference TRBV25-1 and TRBJ2-3 for the parts outside the CDR3, the full variable domain is EADIYQTPRYLVIGTGKKITLECSQTMGHDKMYWYQQDPGMELHLIHYSYGVNSTEKGDLSSESTVSRIRTEHFPLTLESARPSHTSQYLCASSESGTDTQYFGPGTRLTVL.

J is TRBJ1-5 and V is TRBV9; D ambiguous. V was shortened by 0 bases and J by 6 bases, with 13 bases between the two germline ends. Germline loops: CDR1 SGDLS, CDR2 YYNGEE. CDR3 size: 15 residues. In DNA, the CDR3 is TGTGCCAGCAGCGTAGGGGGTACGCCGGGTCAGCCCCAGCATTTT. It specifies CASSVGGTPGQPQHF.

This chain joins TRBV6-5 and TRBJ2-3; 9 nucleotides agree with TRBD2. This CDR3 has 15 amino acids. Trimming cost V 5 bases and J 10 bases; bases outside gene matches: 13. Germline values: CDR1 MNHEY, CDR2 SVGAGI. The CDR3 DNA sequence: TGTGCCAGCAGTGGGCGGGGTAGCGGGGGAGGGGCGCAGTATTTT. Translation: CASSGRGSGGGAQYF.

The gene calls are TRBV4-3 and TRBJ2-1, with 9 bases fitting TRBD1. The germline gives CDR1 LGHNA, CDR2 YSLEER. CDR3 length: 15 amino acids. V gave up 4 bases and J gave up 7 bases; unmatched junction bases: 8. CDR3 amino acids: CASSPSQGARNEQFF. CDR3 bases: TGCGCCAGCAGCCCTTCACAGGGGGCAAGGAATGAGCAGTTCTTC.

The chain carries TRBV15 and TRBJ2-7; D remains ambiguous. CDR1 is LNHNV, CDR2 YYDKDF, per germline (reference sequence). The ends were cut back, 1 base at V and 0 bases at J, with 7 bases in the middle. This CDR3 spans 14 amino acids. The CDR3 nucleotides read TGTGCCACCAGCAGAGCCCGCAACTCCTACGAGCAGTACTTC. It encodes CATSRARNSYEQYF.

This clone has only one observation. The V and J genes are TRBV7-8 and TRBJ1-6; 7 bases align to TRBD1. V was clipped by 5 bases and J by 8 bases; unmatched bases: 3. Germline V gene lookup returns CDR1 SGHVS and CDR2 FQNEAQ. CDR3 length: 13 amino acids. The CDR3 nucleotides are TGTGCCAGCAGCATGGGACAGCATTCACCCCTCCACTTT. Its protein is CASSMGQHSPLHF.

V and J are TRBV7-9 and TRBJ2-7, with D hard to call. The CDR3 is 14 amino acids. Germline CDR1 is SEHNR and CDR2 is FQNEAQ (reference sequence). V lost 4 bases to trimming and J lost 1 base, with 11 bases between them. DNA for the CDR3: TGTGCCAGCAGCTCAAAGGACGGATCCTACGAGCAGTACTTC. It codes for CASSSKDGSYEQYF.

The rearrangement uses TRBV19 and TRBJ1-2, with a weak D call TRBD1 (5 bases). Germline V lookup: CDR1 LNHDA, CDR2 SQIVND (reference sequence). This CDR3 is built from 15 residues. Trimming cost V 7 bases and J 2 bases, with 17 bases left between them. The CDR3: CASNPDSAFNYGYTF. The CDR3 bases are TGTGCCAGTAATCCTGACAGCGCTTTCAACTATGGCTACACCTTC.

The V gene is TRBV15, the J gene TRBJ2-6, with a possible D match to TRBD1 (6 bases). The CDR3 spans 16 residues. Germline values: CDR1 LNHNV, CDR2 YYDKDF (reference sequence). V lost 0 bases, J lost 2 bases, and 8 bases lay in between. In nucleotides, the CDR3 is TGTGCCACCAGCAGAGATTCAGGGGCTGGGGCCAACGTCCTGACTTTC. This sequence encodes CATSRDSGAGANVLTF.

The chain has TRBV5-1 and TRBJ1-1; 8 nucleotides line up with TRBD1. V shed 2 bases, J shed 1 base, and the junction held 7 bases outside the gene matches. This CDR3 is 16 amino acids long. Germline CDR1 and CDR2: SGHRS and YFSETQ. In DNA, the CDR3 is TGCGCCAGCAGCTTCCGGCCAGGGGGCGGGAACACTGAAGCTTTCTTT. It yields the protein CASSFRPGGGNTEAFF.

The rearrangement joins TRBV9 to TRBJ1-1, with 11 bases identical to TRBD1. Trimming cost V 2 bases and J 1 base; bases outside gene matches: 4. Germline V gene sequence: CDR1 SGDLS, CDR2 YYNGEE. The CDR3 loop spans 16 amino acids. The CDR3 sequence: CASSVGQGARNTEAFF. Here the CDR3 DNA reads TGTGCCAGCAGCGTCGGACAGGGGGCTCGGAACACTGAAGCTTTCTTT.

The chain recombines TRBV18 with TRBJ2-3; D not certain. The CDR3 totals 13 residues. Germline CDR1 KGHSH, CDR2 LQKENI. Trimming shortened V by 6 bases and J by 3 bases, and 10 bases separated the two germline ends. The CDR3 coding sequence is TGTGCCAGCTCGGGCGGCTCGACAGATACGCAGTATTTT. Amino acid sequence: CASSGGSTDTQYF.

V usage is TRBV5-1 and J usage is TRBJ2-3, with a weak D call TRBD2 (6 bases). The CDR3 has 15 amino acids. Germline V gives CDR1 SGHRS, CDR2 YFSETQ. Trimming cost V 0 bases and J 3 bases, with 11 bases left between them. In DNA form, the CDR3 reads TGCGCCAGCAGCTTGGCGGGGGTGGGGACAGATACGCAGTATTTT. Translated: CASSLAGVGTDTQYF.

V is TRBV28 and J is TRBJ2-7; D possibly corresponds to TRBD1 (6 bases). Trimming took off 2 bases at V and 0 bases at J, with 8 bases between the two ends. This CDR3 comprises 14 residues. Germline CDR1 MDHEN, CDR2 SYDVKM. The CDR3 region is CASSLRDNSYEQYF. The CDR3 nucleotides are TGTGCCAGCAGTTTAAGGGACAACTCCTACGAGCAGTACTTC.

This chain connects TRBV9 to TRBJ2-1; TRBD2 agrees at 10 bases. The CDR3 spans 16 residues. Germline V CDR1 and CDR2: SGDLS, YYNGEE. V shed 0 bases and J 5 bases; nucleotides not matched to a gene: 5. CDR3: CASSVGLAGADNEQFF. The CDR3 region has the DNA TGTGCCAGCAGCGTAGGCCTAGCGGGGGCCGACAATGAGCAGTTCTTC.

The chain recombines TRBV7-9 with TRBJ2-7, with D possibly called TRBD1 or TRBD2 (6 bases each). The germline V gene has CDR1 SEHNR and CDR2 FQNEAQ (reference sequence). The CDR3 has 14 amino acids. Trimming pared 1 base from V and 5 bases from J, leaving 12 bases between. The chain's CDR3 is CASSLVGGTDEQYF. The CDR3 bases are TGTGCCAGCAGCTTAGTAGGGGGGACCGACGAGCAGTACTTC.

The chain links TRBV20-1 to TRBJ2-1; D call uncertain. Germline loops: CDR1 DFQATT, CDR2 SNEGSKA (reference sequence). The CDR3 totals 11 residues. V was clipped by 6 bases and J by 6 bases, with 9 bases between them. The CDR3 DNA reads TGCAGTGCCCGTCATCTCAATGAGCAGTTCTTC. Translated, it gives CSARHLNEQFF.

The chain couples TRBV28 to TRBJ2-5, with 10 bases that match TRBD1. CDR3 length equals 18 residues. Germline loops: CDR1 MDHEN, CDR2 SYDVKM. V shed 4 bases, J shed 5 bases, and the junction held 16 bases outside the gene matches. CDR3 sequence (DNA): TGTGCCAGCAGTTCACTGAGCCACCGGGACAGGGGCTTTGAGACCCAGTACTTC. It codes for CASSSLSHRDRGFETQYF.

This clone was seen once. The chain recombines TRBV25-1 with TRBJ2-3, with TRBD1 matching over 8 bases. CDR1 and CDR2 from the germline V gene are MGHDK and SYGVNS. Germline trimming cut 4 bases from V and 0 bases from J; bases unmatched to any gene: 9. This CDR3 spans 17 amino acids. As DNA, the CDR3 is TGTGCCAGCAGTGCCTCGACAGGGGCCCTTAGCACAGATACGCAGTATTTT. Translation: CASSASTGALSTDTQYF.

This clone was picked up one time. The V gene is TRBV7-2, the J gene TRBJ1-3; D remains unclear. The CDR3 runs to 14 residues. The V end was cut by 1 base, the J end by 0 bases, with 4 bases between. Germline CDR1 is SGHTA and CDR2 is FQGNSA. CDR3 in DNA: TGTGCCAGCAGCTTAGGGACCTCTGGAAACACCATATATTTT. Translating it yields CASSLGTSGNTIYF.

V is TRBV30 and J is TRBJ1-3, with TRBD1 matching 7 bases. The CDR3 contains 15 residues. Trimming at V came to 2 bases and at J to 1 base, leaving 5 bases not matched to a gene. In germline, CDR1 is GTSNPN, CDR2 SVGIG (reference sequence). This CDR3 is CAWSPDRTSGNTIYF. CDR3 sequence (DNA): TGTGCCTGGAGTCCGGACAGGACTTCTGGAAACACCATATATTTT.

This clone was counted between two and nine times. The chain employs TRBV14 and TRBJ2-3, with D possibly being TRBD2 (5 bases). Germline CDR1 SGHDN, CDR2 FVKESK. Trimming cost V 5 bases and J 2 bases, with 11 bases left between them. The CDR3 has 14 residues. The CDR3 DNA is TGTGCCAGCAGCAGACTAATTTACACAGATACGCAGTATTTT. It yields the protein CASSRLIYTDTQYF.

The CDR3 sequence: CASSPPGLAGGTTSTDTQYF. The CDR3, as DNA: TGTGCCAGCAGTCCCCCCGGGCTAGCGGGGGGTACGACTAGCACAGATACGCAGTATTTT. This chain links TRBV27 with TRBJ2-3; 11 bases are shared with TRBD2. This CDR3 spans 20 amino acids. Germline V gene data show CDR1 as MNHEY and CDR2 as SMNVEV (reference sequence). The ends lost 5 bases at V and 0 bases at J; junction bases unmatched: 16.

The chain recombines TRBV5-7 with TRBJ1-2, with D possibly matching TRBD1 (5 bases). TRBV5-7 is an ORF for which the function is uncertain. The V gene lost 0 bases and the J gene lost 3 bases, with 9 bases spanning the gap. The CDR3 consists of 14 residues. CDR3 loop: CASSLVPRDYGYTF. The CDR3 DNA reads TGTGCCAGCAGCTTGGTCCCCAGGGACTATGGCTACACCTTC.

The rearrangement uses TRBV7-2 and TRBJ2-3; possible D gene TRBD1, 5 bases. CDR1 is SGHTA and CDR2 is FQGNSA in the germline V gene. Trimming took off 2 bases at V and 6 bases at J, with 15 bases between the two ends. This CDR3 comprises 15 residues. The CDR3 loop reads CASSLSPAPGDTQYF. For the CDR3, the DNA is TGTGCCAGCAGCTTAAGCCCGGCACCAGGGGATACGCAGTATTTT.

The chain recombines TRBV2 with TRBJ1-6, with 7 bases fitting TRBD1. The junction had 1 base not matched to a gene; V was cut back by 2 bases and J by 6 bases. The CDR3 spans 14 residues. In germline, CDR1 is SNHLY, CDR2 FYNNEI. The CDR3 nucleotides read TGTGCCAGCAGTGAAAGGGGGCTTAATTCACCCCTCCACTTT. Its translation: CASSERGLNSPLHF. The whole variable domain, filled in from reference TRBV2 and TRBJ1-6, reads EPEVTQTPSHQVTQMGQEVILRCVPISNHLYFYWYRQILGQKVEFLVSFYNNEISEKSEIFDDQFSVERPDGSNFTLKIRSTKLEDSAMYFCASSERGLNSPLHFGNGTRLTVT.

This chain links TRBV9 with TRBJ1-1, with TRBD1 matching over 9 bases. Germline V gene data show CDR1 as SGDLS and CDR2 as YYNGEE. The CDR3 loop spans 14 amino acids. V dropped 1 base and J dropped 5; count of bases not matched to a gene: 3. CDR3 in DNA: TGTGCCAGCAGCGTAACAGGGGGCGATACTGAAGCTTTCTTT. It encodes CASSVTGGDTEAFF.

The chain has TRBV6-1 and TRBJ2-6, with D tentatively TRBD1 (6 bases). V lost 7 bases, J lost 0 bases, and 10 bases lay in between. Germline CDR1 and CDR2: MNHNS and SASEGT. The CDR3 runs 15 residues. The CDR3 sequence is CASTRTASGANVLTF. The DNA of the CDR3 is TGTGCCAGCACCCGGACAGCCTCTGGGGCCAACGTCCTGACTTTC.